This TCR beta chain derives from a study of blood T cell repertoires in COVID-19. Study-wide background: The United States, Italy and Spain provided the acute and convalescent COVID-19 samples. PBMCs, B-cell-depleted T cells, or T cells provided the cDNA or gDNA that made up the material.

Assay used: immunoSEQ multiplex PCR; TCRdb lists only in-frame clones, some missing. The sample consists of 120,000 or so clones, 88% of them appearing once. The CDR3 contains 16 residues. The germline gives CDR1 SGHTA, CDR2 FQGNSA. With V trimmed by 6 bases and J by 4 bases, 13 bases remained unmatched. Source material: peripheral blood. This chain joins TRBV7-2 and TRBJ2-3; TRBD2 matches 7 bases. The sequence was collected from a human donor in a cohort sampled during active COVID-19. CDR3 in amino acids: CASRSGRGGISDTQYF. Here the CDR3 DNA reads TGTGCCAGCAGAAGTGGGCGGGGAGGGATTTCAGATACGCAGTATTTT.